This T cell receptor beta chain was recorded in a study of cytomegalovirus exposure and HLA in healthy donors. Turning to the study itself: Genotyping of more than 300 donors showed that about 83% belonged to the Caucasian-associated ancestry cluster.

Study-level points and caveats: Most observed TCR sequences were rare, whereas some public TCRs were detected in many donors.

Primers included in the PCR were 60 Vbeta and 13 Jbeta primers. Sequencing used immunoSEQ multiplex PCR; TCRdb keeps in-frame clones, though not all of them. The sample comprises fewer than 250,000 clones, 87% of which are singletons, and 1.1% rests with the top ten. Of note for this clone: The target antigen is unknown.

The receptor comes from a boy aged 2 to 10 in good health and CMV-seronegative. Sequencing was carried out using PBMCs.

The CDR3 is CASNAGQVNQPQHF. The DNA for the CDR3 is TGTGCCAGTAATGCCGGCCAGGTTAATCAGCCCCAGCATTTT. The chain couples TRBV19 to TRBJ1-5; D not resolved. Trimming stripped 7 bases from V and 4 bases from J, with 14 bases between. Germline lookup yields CDR1 LNHDA and CDR2 SQIVND (reference sequence). The CDR3 extends over 14 amino acids.